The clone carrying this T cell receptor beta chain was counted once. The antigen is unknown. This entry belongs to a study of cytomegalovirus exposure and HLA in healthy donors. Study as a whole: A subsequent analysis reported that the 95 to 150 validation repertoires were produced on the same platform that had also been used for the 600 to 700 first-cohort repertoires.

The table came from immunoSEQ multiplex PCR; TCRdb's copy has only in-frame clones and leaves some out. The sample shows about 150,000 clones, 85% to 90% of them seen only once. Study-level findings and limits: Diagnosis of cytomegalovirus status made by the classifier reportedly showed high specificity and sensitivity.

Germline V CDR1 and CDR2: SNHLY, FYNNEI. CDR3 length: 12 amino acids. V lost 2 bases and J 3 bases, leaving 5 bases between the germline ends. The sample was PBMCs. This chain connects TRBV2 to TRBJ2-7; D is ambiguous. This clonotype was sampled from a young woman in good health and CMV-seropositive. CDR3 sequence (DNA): TGTGCCAGCAGTGAATTCGGCTACGAGCAGTACTTC. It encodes CASSEFGYEQYF.